The 14 T cell receptor beta chains listed next were all sequenced from one sample in a study of blood T cells in healthy people across ages. Combining a sample-barcoded 5' primer with a J-beta primer mix, a second PCR ran for roughly 7 to 12 cycles. TCRdb itself ran the 5' RACE reads through MiXCR, one entry per CDR3 protein. The sample contains approximately 850,000 distinct CDR3 sequences, roughly 60% of which appear only once. The sequenced sample was blood. The origin of the receptors is a young man in good health.

This chain connects TRBV2 to TRBJ2-5; no firm D call. The J call may be in error: the DNA end matches TRBJ2-7 better. This CDR3 is built from 13 residues. CDR1 is SNHLY and CDR2 is FYNNEI in the germline V gene. CDR3 sequence: CASIGQATYEQYF. The CDR3 region has the DNA TGTGCCAGCATAGGGCAGGCTACCTACGAGCAGTACTTC.

The rearrangement uses TRBV20-1 and TRBJ2-5; D not certain. V was shortened by 0 bases and J by 2 bases, with 7 bases between the two germline ends. Germline V gives CDR1 DFQATT, CDR2 SNEGSKA (reference sequence). The CDR3 has 13 amino acids. CDR3: CSARDPGQETQYF. As DNA, the CDR3 is TGCAGTGCTAGAGATCCCGGACAAGAGACCCAGTACTTC.

V and J are TRBV7-2 and TRBJ2-1; weak D call: TRBD2 (6 bases). Looked up from germline, CDR1 is SGHTA and CDR2 is FQGNSA. This CDR3 is built from 15 residues. With 9 bases removed from V and 9 bases from J, the gap between germline ends came to 24 bases. CDR3 sequence (DNA): TGTGCCAGTAGCCCCAGGGAGACTAGGACGGCTGAGCAGTTCTTC. Amino acids: CASSPRETRTAEQFF.

The table lists this clonotype with a few counts. The gene calls are TRBV5-1 and TRBJ2-5; D gene unclear. Trimming cost V 1 base and J 2 bases, with 12 bases left between them. Germline V lookup: CDR1 SGHRS, CDR2 YFSETQ. This CDR3 is 15 amino acids long. Here the CDR3 reads CASSLRPEFQETQYF. The DNA for the CDR3 is TGCGCCAGCAGCTTGAGGCCGGAATTTCAAGAGACCCAGTACTTC. Based on the CDR3 plus reference TRBV5-1 and TRBJ2-5, the full variable domain is KAGVTQTPRYLIKTRGQQVTLSCSPISGHRSVSWYQQTPGQGLQFLFEYFSETQRNKGNFPGRFSGRQFSNSRSEMNVSTLELGDSALYLCASSLRPEFQETQYFGPGTRLLVL.

CDR3: CASSYSRQVNTEAFF. The CDR3 DNA follows: TGTGCCAGCAGTTACTCGAGGCAGGTGAACACTGAAGCTTTCTTT. The chain employs TRBV6-5 and TRBJ1-1, with D hard to call. In germline, CDR1 is MNHEY, CDR2 SVGAGI. This CDR3 region has 15 residues. The germline V and J ends were trimmed by 0 bases and 0 bases, with 8 bases remaining between them.

The V call is TRBV10-3, the J call TRBJ1-1; D may be TRBD1 (5 bases). Germline values: CDR1 ENHRY, CDR2 SYGVKD. Between the trimmed V and J ends, which lost 6 bases and 7 bases, there was a span of 21 bases. The CDR3 totals 15 residues. Here the CDR3 reads CAIRTTHGASNEAFF. CDR3 nucleotide sequence: TGTGCCATCAGGACCACCCACGGGGCCTCAAATGAAGCTTTCTTT.

The chain joins TRBV20-1 to TRBJ2-7; D perhaps matches TRBD2 (5 bases). Germline V CDR1 and CDR2: DFQATT, SNEGSKA (reference sequence). The CDR3 has 16 amino acids. Between the trimmed V and J ends, which lost 2 bases and 7 bases, there was a span of 24 bases. CDR3 sequence: CSARLVLGVAYNEQYF. In DNA, the CDR3 is TGCAGTGCTAGACTCGTATTGGGAGTGGCCTACAATGAGCAGTACTTC.

The rearrangement joins TRBV24-1 to TRBJ2-3; no clear D gene. The germline CDR1 and CDR2 sequences are KGHDR and SFDVKD. The CDR3 loop spans 16 amino acids. V lost 4 bases and J lost 2, with 15 bases in between. The CDR3 is CATSDPGAAHTDTQYF. The CDR3 DNA follows: TGTGCCACCAGTGACCCCGGAGCAGCCCACACAGATACGCAGTATTTT.

The gene calls are TRBV20-1 and TRBJ1-2; D unresolved. Trimming shortened V by 0 bases and J by 4 bases, and 15 bases separated the two germline ends. In germline, CDR1 is DFQATT, CDR2 SNEGSKA (reference sequence). This CDR3 has 15 amino acids. CDR3 DNA sequence: TGCAGTGCTAGAGATAGAATAGGTAATTCCTATGGCTACACCTTC. Residues: CSARDRIGNSYGYTF.

A few counts support this clonotype. The chain is built from TRBV10-3 and TRBJ2-3; the match to TRBD2 covers 8 bases. V lost 6 bases to trimming and J lost 2 bases; unmatched junction nucleotides: 4. The CDR3 runs to 14 residues. The germline gives CDR1 ENHRY, CDR2 SYGVKD. CDR3 DNA: TGTGCCATCAGGAGGGGACTAGACACAGATACGCAGTATTTT. It specifies CAIRRGLDTDTQYF.

This clonotype was seen a few times. The rearrangement joins TRBV10-3 to TRBJ1-2; no definite D call. The germline V and J ends were trimmed by 3 bases and 2 bases, with 4 bases remaining between them. This CDR3 comprises 12 residues. Germline V gene data show CDR1 as ENHRY and CDR2 as SYGVKD. This CDR3 reads CAISDKNYGYTF. The CDR3 DNA sequence: TGTGCCATCAGTGACAAGAACTATGGCTACACCTTC.

The V call is TRBV5-1, the J call TRBJ2-7, with a tentative D call TRBD1 (6 bases). Germline lookup yields CDR1 SGHRS and CDR2 YFSETQ. The CDR3 sequence is 15 residues long. Trimming shortened V by 2 bases and J by 6 bases, and 18 bases separated the two germline ends. The CDR3 coding sequence is TGCGCCAGCAGCTTACGCACAGGGACCACCTGCGAGCAGTACTTC. It is translated as CASSLRTGTTCEQYF.

The J gene is TRBJ1-2, the V gene TRBV9, with D unclear. The germline CDR1 and CDR2 sequences are SGDLS and YYNGEE. The ends were cut back, 0 bases at V and 4 bases at J, with 10 bases in the middle. The CDR3 totals 14 residues. The DNA of the CDR3 is TGTGCCAGCAGCGTAGCCGAGAGACTCTATGGCTACACCTTC. This sequence encodes CASSVAERLYGYTF.

The genes are TRBV29-1 and TRBJ2-7; the D gene is possibly TRBD1 (5 bases). The germline CDR1 and CDR2 sequences are SQVTM and ANQGSEA. This CDR3 spans 13 amino acids. Trimming pared 5 bases from V and 12 bases from J, leaving 23 bases between. The CDR3 sequence is CSVQGGLEVARYF. The CDR3 DNA reads TGCAGCGTTCAGGGTGGGTTAGAAGTGGCTCGGTACTTC.